Below, 25 T cell receptor beta chains from the same sample are listed, as sequenced in a study of identical twins. TCRdb re-called the 5' RACE reads through MiXCR, storing one row per CDR3 protein. The sample carries about 720,000 distinct CDR3 sequences, 15% to 20% recorded once. Separately, the same data were catalogued under a study of T cells expressing NK-cell markers.

Sequencing was carried out using PBMCs. The receptors derive from a woman under 30 in good health.

This clonotype was observed a handful of times. The rearrangement uses TRBV2 and TRBJ2-2; TRBD2 might be the D (6 bases). This CDR3 is 16 amino acids long. Germline CDR1 SNHLY, CDR2 FYNNEI. Between the trimmed V and J ends, which lost 2 bases and 4 bases, there was a span of 14 bases. The CDR3 protein is CASSEFRDSITGELFF. The CDR3 DNA reads TGTGCCAGCAGTGAATTCCGGGACTCAATCACCGGGGAGCTGTTTTTT.

The chain joins TRBV5-1 to TRBJ2-5; D is possibly TRBD1 or TRBD2 (5 bases each). Trimming removed 0 bases at V and 0 bases at J, with 9 bases between. This CDR3 is built from 15 residues. CDR1 SGHRS and CDR2 YFSETQ come from the germline V gene. CDR3 sequence reads: CASSLAGTDQETQYF. For the CDR3, the DNA is TGCGCCAGCAGCTTGGCCGGGACGGACCAAGAGACCCAGTACTTC.

Many counts were recorded for this clonotype. The chain employs TRBV7-9 and TRBJ2-3; 9 bases are shared with TRBD2. The CDR3 consists of 16 residues. Per the germline V gene, CDR1 is SEHNR and CDR2 is FQNEAQ (reference sequence). The V and J ends lost 3 bases and 4 bases, in that order; junction bases with no gene match: 8. The DNA of the CDR3 is TGTGCCAGCAGCTTCATCGGCGGGGGGGCGGCAGATACGCAGTATTTT. Translation: CASSFIGGGAADTQYF.

In its sample, this clonotype was seen many times. The chain recombines TRBV20-1 with TRBJ2-1; 11 bases fit TRBD2. This CDR3 contains 16 residues. From germline, CDR1 is DFQATT and CDR2 SNEGSKA (reference sequence). V gave up 5 bases and J gave up 0 bases; unmatched junction bases: 6. CDR3 coding DNA: TGCAGTGCTGGGGGACTAGCGGCTTTCTCCTACAATGAGCAGTTCTTC. Protein sequence: CSAGGLAAFSYNEQFF.

The chain joins TRBV11-2 to TRBJ2-7; the match to TRBD2 covers 8 bases. V lost 0 bases, J lost 7 bases, and 5 bases stayed unmatched. Germline CDR1 and CDR2: SGHAT and FQNNGV. The CDR3 contains 14 residues. The chain's CDR3 is CASSLEREGQEQYF. The DNA for the CDR3 is TGTGCCAGCAGCTTAGAACGGGAGGGCCAAGAGCAGTACTTC.

This rearrangement joins TRBV11-2 to TRBJ2-3, with 10 bases matching TRBD2. Germline trimming cut 2 bases from V and 2 bases from J; bases unmatched to any gene: 13. The CDR3 is made up of 19 amino acids. Per germline, CDR1 SGHAT and CDR2 FQNNGV. The CDR3, as DNA: TGTGCCAGCAGCTTATTTTTTGGGCTAGCGGGAGCTTACACAGATACGCAGTATTTT. Residues: CASSLFFGLAGAYTDTQYF.

The chain employs TRBV30 and TRBJ2-1; 9 bases align to TRBD2. The CDR3 has 15 residues. CDR1 and CDR2 (germline): GTSNPN, SVGIG (reference sequence). V lost 4 bases and J lost 9; bases outside the gene matches: 13. CDR3 loop: CAWTTAGLAGSEQFF. DNA of the CDR3: TGTGCCTGGACCACGGCGGGGCTAGCGGGATCTGAGCAGTTCTTC.

A word on this clonotype: A single base separates this from a much larger clone, so it may be a read error. This sequence joins TRBV12-3 or TRBV12-4 and TRBJ2-2; a possible D gene is TRBD1 (6 bases). Trimming took off 6 bases at V and 5 bases at J, with 16 bases between the two ends. There are 15 residues in the CDR3. Here the CDR3 reads CASSYRQEWTGELFF. The DNA for the CDR3 is TGTGCCAGCAGCTACCGACAGGAGTGGACCGGGGAGCTGTTTTTT.

The rearrangement links TRBV20-1 to TRBJ1-1, with D hard to call. Germline CDR1 DFQATT, CDR2 SNEGSKA (reference sequence). V was cut by 5 bases and J by 2 bases, with 6 bases left in between. This CDR3 is 11 amino acids long. CDR3 sequence (DNA): TGCAGTGCTCTATCAAACACTGAAGCTTTCTTT. Its translation: CSALSNTEAFF.

V is TRBV30 and J is TRBJ2-1, with 11 nucleotides matching TRBD2. This CDR3 spans 15 amino acids. In germline, CDR1 is GTSNPN, CDR2 SVGIG (reference sequence). V was pared by 0 bases and J by 6 bases, with 4 bases of the junction left unmatched. In DNA, the CDR3 is TGTGCCTGGAGTGTAAGGCTAGCGGGAGGCAATGAGCAGTTCTTC. This translates into CAWSVRLAGGNEQFF.

The rearrangement links TRBV24-1 to TRBJ1-5; the D gene is possibly TRBD1 (5 bases). Trimming pared 3 bases from V and 12 bases from J, leaving 14 bases between. CDR1 and CDR2 from the germline V gene are KGHDR and SFDVKD. CDR3 length equals 13 residues. The CDR3 reads CATSDPGTGVQHF. In DNA form, the CDR3 reads TGTGCCACCAGTGATCCCGGGACCGGGGTCCAGCATTTT.

This clonotype was seen a few times. The chain combines TRBV29-1 with TRBJ2-5; 9 bases map to TRBD2. V lost 4 bases to trimming and J lost 3 bases; unmatched junction nucleotides: 9. There are 15 residues in the CDR3. CDR1 is SQVTM and CDR2 is ANQGSEA in the germline V gene. CDR3 DNA sequence: TGCAGCGTTGGGTCTCGCGGGAGGGCCGAAGAGACCCAGTACTTC. It is translated as CSVGSRGRAEETQYF. Looking up the rest from reference TRBV29-1 and TRBJ2-5 gives the full variable domain: SAVISQKPSRDICQRGTSLTIQCQVDSQVTMMFWYRQQPGQSLTLIATANQGSEATYESGFVIDKFPISRPNLTFSTLTVSNMSPEDSSIYLCSVGSRGRAEETQYFGPGTRLLVL.

The chain has TRBV7-2 and TRBJ2-7, with D perhaps matching TRBD1 or TRBD2 (5 bases each). CDR1 is SGHTA, CDR2 FQGNSA, per germline. The CDR3 contains 14 residues. Trimming pared 0 bases from V and 8 bases from J, leaving 14 bases between. CDR3 DNA sequence: TGTGCCAGCAGCTTAGCAGGGACCTCTCCCCAGCAGTACTTC. It encodes CASSLAGTSPQQYF. Full variable domain (missing parts from reference TRBV7-2 and TRBJ2-7): GAGVSQSPSNKVTEKGKDVELRCDPISGHTALYWYRQSLGQGLEFLIYFQGNSAPDKSGLPSDRFSAERTGGSVSTLTIQRTQQEDSAVYLCASSLAGTSPQQYFGPGTRLTVT.

This clonotype was detected a few times. V is TRBV29-1 and J is TRBJ1-2, with D possibly being TRBD1 (5 bases). The germline gives CDR1 SQVTM, CDR2 ANQGSEA. The CDR3 is 12 amino acids. The ends were cut back, 1 base at V and 8 bases at J, with 11 bases in the middle. The CDR3 coding sequence is TGCAGCGTTGAAGGCCAGGGTGGCGGCTACACCTTC. Translated: CSVEGQGGGYTF.

J is TRBJ2-1 and V is TRBV29-1; D tentatively fits TRBD1 or TRBD2 (5 bases each). The germline V gene encodes CDR1 SQVTM and CDR2 ANQGSEA. This CDR3 contains 18 residues. V lost 3 bases and J 9 bases, leaving 30 bases between the germline ends. DNA of the CDR3: TGCAGCGTTGATCGTGGGAGCCTGGGGATCCGAGGGGATAGTGAGCAGTTCTTC. Residues: CSVDRGSLGIRGDSEQFF.

This clonotype was counted a single time. J is TRBJ1-6 and V is TRBV20-1, with a tentative D call TRBD1 (6 bases). The ends were cut back, 1 base at V and 5 bases at J, with 12 bases in the middle. This CDR3 contains 15 residues. CDR1 and CDR2 (germline): DFQATT, SNEGSKA (reference sequence). This CDR3 reads CSARAAGGNNSPLHF. The CDR3 coding sequence is TGCAGTGCTAGAGCGGCCGGGGGCAATAATTCACCCCTCCACTTT.

The chain joins TRBV7-3 to TRBJ1-1, with 7 positions matching TRBD1. Germline V gene sequence: CDR1 SGHTA, CDR2 FQGTGA. There are 15 residues in the CDR3. With 2 bases clipped from V and 4 bases from J, the junction kept 7 bases outside the gene matches. In DNA form, the CDR3 reads TGTGCCAGCAGCTTATGGGGGCAGGGGGGCACTGAAGCTTTCTTT. Translated, it gives CASSLWGQGGTEAFF.

This clonotype was observed a handful of times. The V and J genes are TRBV6-1 and TRBJ2-1; a weak D match, TRBD2 (6 bases). CDR1 is MNHNS and CDR2 is SASEGT in the germline V gene. V lost 4 bases, J lost 6 bases, and 16 bases lay in between. This CDR3 comprises 15 residues. The CDR3, as DNA: TGTGCCAGCAGTGTTAAGCGGGTCCATCTCAATGAGCAGTTCTTC. Its translation is CASSVKRVHLNEQFF.

The V gene is TRBV2, the J gene TRBJ1-5; 7 bases map to TRBD1. Per the germline V gene, CDR1 is SNHLY and CDR2 is FYNNEI. With V trimmed by 3 bases and J by 2 bases, 1 base remained unmatched. CDR3 length: 14 amino acids. For the CDR3, the DNA is TGTGCCAGCAGTGACACAGGGGGCAATCAGCCCCAGCATTTT. Protein: CASSDTGGNQPQHF.

This clonotype was seen a few times. The gene calls are TRBV7-8 and TRBJ2-2; possible D gene TRBD2, 5 bases. The CDR3 is 15 amino acids. V dropped 1 base and J dropped 4 bases, with 10 bases sitting between them. CDR1 SGHVS and CDR2 FQNEAQ come from the germline V gene. DNA of the CDR3: TGTGCCAGCAGCTTAGTCAGAGGAGGCACCGGGGAGCTGTTTTTT. Amino acid sequence: CASSLVRGGTGELFF.

The chain has TRBV20-1 and TRBJ2-3; 7 positions agree with TRBD2. CDR3 length: 15 residues. V gave up 3 bases and J gave up 3 bases; unmatched junction bases: 9. CDR1 DFQATT and CDR2 SNEGSKA come from the germline V gene (reference sequence). The CDR3 spells CSASASAGVTDTQYF. The CDR3 coding sequence is TGCAGTGCTAGCGCGTCGGCGGGGGTGACAGATACGCAGTATTTT.

This clonotype was seen at least ten times. The rearrangement uses TRBV29-1 and TRBJ2-5; D remains ambiguous. Between the trimmed V and J ends, which lost 3 bases and 5 bases, there was a span of 13 bases. The CDR3 is 13 residues long. CDR1 is SQVTM and CDR2 is ANQGSEA in the germline V gene. CDR3 sequence: CSVEDLQTETQYF. CDR3 coding DNA: TGCAGCGTTGAGGACCTCCAAACGGAGACCCAGTACTTC.

This clonotype was detected only a few times. The chain combines TRBV5-1 with TRBJ2-3; D remains unclear. Trimming removed 0 bases at V and 3 bases at J, with 11 bases between. The CDR3 is 15 amino acids. Germline V gene data show CDR1 as SGHRS and CDR2 as YFSETQ. The CDR3 loop is CASSLDQATTDTQYF. CDR3 in DNA: TGCGCCAGCAGCTTGGACCAGGCCACGACAGATACGCAGTATTTT. Full variable domain (missing parts from reference TRBV5-1 and TRBJ2-3): KAGVTQTPRYLIKTRGQQVTLSCSPISGHRSVSWYQQTPGQGLQFLFEYFSETQRNKGNFPGRFSGRQFSNSRSEMNVSTLELGDSALYLCASSLDQATTDTQYFGPGTRLTVL.

This clonotype was picked up a small number of times. For the CDR3, the DNA is TGCGCCAGCAGTCCGAATTGGGCTACGACCGGGGAGCTGTTTTTT. Translating it yields CASSPNWATTGELFF. The J gene is TRBJ2-2, the V gene TRBV5-1; D remains unclear. Between the trimmed V and J ends, which lost 5 bases and 5 bases, there was a span of 16 bases. Germline V gene sequence: CDR1 SGHRS, CDR2 YFSETQ. This CDR3 is built from 15 residues.

V usage is TRBV6-5 and J usage is TRBJ1-1; tentatively, D is TRBD1 (5 bases). This CDR3 has 13 residues. The germline V gene encodes CDR1 MNHEY and CDR2 SVGAGI. V was trimmed by 8 bases and J by 10 bases, leaving 20 bases between them. CDR3 DNA: TGTGCCAGCGCCAATCCCGAGGGGCTCCGAGCTTTCTTT. It translates to CASANPEGLRAFF.